The 15 T cell receptor beta chains below all came from one sample that was sequenced in a study of PD-1 blockade in classical Hodgkin lymphoma. The repertoire was sequenced with immunoSEQ multiplex PCR; TCRdb's copy has only in-frame clones and lacks some. The sample lists 110,000 or so clones, over 85% occurring once. Time point in this sample: cycle 4 day 1 (C4D1), after less than seven weeks of nivolumab. Autologous stem cell transplantation was followed by relapse in every patient, and brentuximab vedotin exposure varied. The sample was peripheral blood mononuclear cells (PBMCs), taken before the fourth cycle of nivolumab. All receptors come from a human donor with classical Hodgkin lymphoma.

This sequence joins TRBV19 and TRBJ2-7, with 10 bases identical to TRBD1. The junction had 2 bases not matched to a gene; V was cut back by 5 bases and J by 1 base. CDR1 LNHDA and CDR2 SQIVND come from the germline V gene (reference sequence). The CDR3 contains 14 residues. The CDR3 loop is CASSWGQGSYEQYF. The CDR3 region has the DNA TGTGCCAGTAGTTGGGGACAGGGGTCCTACGAGCAGTACTTC.

This sequence joins TRBV11-2 and TRBJ2-1; D is ambiguous. This CDR3 has 14 residues. Germline CDR1 SGHAT, CDR2 FQNNGV. V shed 5 bases and J shed 9 bases, with 17 bases lying between them. CDR3 loop: CASSPGAGSSEQFF. DNA for the CDR3: TGTGCCAGCAGCCCCGGAGCTGGATCTTCTGAGCAGTTCTTC. Full variable domain (missing parts from reference TRBV11-2 and TRBJ2-1): EAGVAQSPRYKIIEKRQSVAFWCNPISGHATLYWYQQILGQGPKLLIQFQNNGVVDDSQLPKDRFSAERLKGVDSTLKIQPAKLEDSAVYLCASSPGAGSSEQFFGPGTRLTVL.

The chain combines TRBV2 with TRBJ2-2; possibly TRBD2 for D (5 bases). V lost 6 bases to trimming and J lost 0 bases, with 8 bases between them. The CDR3 contains 14 residues. In germline, CDR1 is SNHLY, CDR2 FYNNEI. CDR3 sequence reads: CASRVAPNTGELFF. The DNA of the CDR3 is TGTGCCAGCAGGGTAGCGCCGAACACCGGGGAGCTGTTTTTT.

V gene TRBV10-2 combines with J gene TRBJ1-2, with D possibly TRBD1 on 6 matching bases. The CDR3 length is 13 residues. The ends were cut back, 0 bases at V and 8 bases at J, with 10 bases in the middle. Per the germline V gene, CDR1 is WSHSY and CDR2 is SAAADI. The CDR3 spells CASSESPQGGYTF. The DNA for the CDR3 is TGCGCCAGCAGTGAGTCTCCGCAGGGGGGCTACACCTTC.

V is TRBV7-9 and J is TRBJ1-2; D gene unclear. This CDR3 region has 15 residues. In germline, CDR1 is SEHNR, CDR2 FQNEAQ (reference sequence). V was clipped by 0 bases and J by 4 bases, with 12 bases between them. CDR3 protein: CASSLADRSRYGYTF. The CDR3 DNA follows: TGTGCCAGCAGCTTAGCCGACCGCTCCCGCTATGGCTACACCTTC.

The chain is built from TRBV5-1 and TRBJ2-3, with unresolved D. This CDR3 comprises 15 residues. With 3 bases removed from V and 5 bases from J, the gap between germline ends came to 16 bases. The germline CDR1 and CDR2 sequences are SGHRS and YFSETQ. The CDR3 is CASSYNPVGEDTQYF. The CDR3 DNA sequence: TGCGCCAGCAGCTATAACCCTGTCGGAGAAGATACGCAGTATTTT.

The chain employs TRBV30 and TRBJ1-3; the D is unclear. There are 15 residues in the CDR3. Trimming pared 2 bases from V and 4 bases from J, leaving 15 bases between. In germline, CDR1 is GTSNPN, CDR2 SVGIG (reference sequence). The CDR3 DNA sequence: TGTGCCTGGAGTATCGACGGGGTTGTCGGAAACACCATATATTTT. Its translation is CAWSIDGVVGNTIYF.

The V and J genes are TRBV7-9 and TRBJ2-5; 14 bases line up with TRBD2. The V and J ends lost 5 bases and 4 bases, in that order; junction bases with no gene match: 6. Germline V CDR1 and CDR2: SEHNR, FQNEAQ (reference sequence). The CDR3 has 16 amino acids. The CDR3 loop is CASSPRLAGGGETQYF. The CDR3, as DNA: TGTGCCAGCAGCCCTCGACTAGCGGGAGGGGGAGAGACCCAGTACTTC.

CDR3 coding DNA: TGTGCCAGCAGCACGGGACAGGGGTATGGCGAGACCCAGTACTTC. As protein: CASSTGQGYGETQYF. The chain combines TRBV27 with TRBJ2-5, with 10 bases identical to TRBD1. Germline values: CDR1 MNHEY, CDR2 SMNVEV (reference sequence). J was trimmed by 5 bases and V by 6 bases; bases with no gene match: 9. The CDR3 spans 15 residues.

This clone was detected only once. The V gene is TRBV11-2, the J gene TRBJ2-7, with 8 bases aligning to TRBD1. V dropped 5 bases and J dropped 5; count of bases not matched to a gene: 5. Per the germline V gene, CDR1 is SGHAT and CDR2 is FQNNGV. The CDR3 runs 13 residues. CDR3 nucleotides: TGTGCCAGCAGCCAGGACAGGGCCCACGAGCAGTACTTC. Translated, it gives CASSQDRAHEQYF.

The chain employs TRBV28 and TRBJ1-5, with 7 bases identical to TRBD1. The CDR3 contains 13 residues. V gave up 2 bases and J gave up 6 bases; unmatched junction bases: 1. CDR1 and CDR2 (germline): MDHEN, SYDVKM. The CDR3 nucleotides are TGTGCCAGCAGTTTACACAGGGGTCAGCCCCAGCATTTT. It specifies CASSLHRGQPQHF.

The rearrangement joins TRBV6-5 to TRBJ2-1; D is possibly TRBD2 (5 bases). Trimming stripped 6 bases from V and 7 bases from J, with 10 bases between. The CDR3 consists of 12 residues. From germline, CDR1 is MNHEY and CDR2 SVGAGI. CDR3 region: CASSTTRNEQFF. CDR3 sequence (DNA): TGTGCCAGCAGCACCACTAGGAATGAGCAGTTCTTC.

The DNA of the CDR3 is TGTGCCAGCAGCCAACAGGGAGAAGGGCCCAATGAGCAGTTCTTC. Amino acid sequence: CASSQQGEGPNEQFF. The V gene is TRBV6-6, the J gene TRBJ2-1, with a possible D match to TRBD1 (6 bases). The CDR3 sequence is 15 residues long. From germline, CDR1 is MNHNY and CDR2 SVGAGI (reference sequence). V lost 6 bases and J 6 bases, leaving 18 bases between the germline ends.

J is TRBJ1-6 and V is TRBV30; maybe TRBD1 (5 bases). The V gene lost 2 bases and the J gene lost 5 bases, with 10 bases spanning the gap. The CDR3 contains 14 residues. The V gene's germline CDR1 is GTSNPN and CDR2 SVGIG (reference sequence). The CDR3 nucleotides read TGTGCCTGGAGTCAGGGTTTGGATAATTCACCCCTCCACTTT. Amino acids: CAWSQGLDNSPLHF.

The chain is built from TRBV30 and TRBJ1-5, with D hard to call. The CDR3 is 13 residues long. V was pared by 2 bases and J by 2 bases, with 7 bases between. CDR1 and CDR2 from the germline V gene are GTSNPN and SVGIG (reference sequence). CDR3 bases: TGTGCCTGGAGTAGCATCGGCAATCAGCCCCAGCATTTT. Encoded protein: CAWSSIGNQPQHF.